This T cell receptor (beta chain) is drawn from a study of blood T cell repertoires in COVID-19. Those enrolled in Seattle joined during active infection and were followed longitudinally afterward. Using immunoSEQ multiplex PCR, the repertoire was profiled, and TCRdb retains in-frame clones only, with some absent. The table has about 330,000 clones, about 91% seen once. This clonotype was sampled from a man aged 25 to 45 with COVID-19, enrolled during active disease. What was sequenced was peripheral blood.

CDR3 region: CASSLGQGGNEQFF. CDR3 coding DNA: TGTGCCAGCAGCTTGGGACAGGGTGGCAATGAGCAGTTCTTC. The chain uses TRBV5-8 and TRBJ2-1; TRBD1 aligns across 7 bases. V gave up 0 bases and J gave up 6 bases; unmatched junction bases: 3. In germline, CDR1 is SGHTS, CDR2 YDEGEE. CDR3 length equals 14 residues.